The 24 T cell receptor beta chains below all came from one sample that was sequenced in a study of cytomegalovirus exposure and HLA in healthy donors. PCR was performed using 60 Vbeta and 13 Jbeta primers. Repertoires were generated with immunoSEQ multiplex PCR, while TCRdb's copy carries only in-frame clones and drops some. The sample contains about 170,000 clones, 55% to 75% of which appear only once. The sample was PBMCs. These receptors were obtained from a human donor in good health.

This clone occurred a few times. V usage is TRBV7-2 and J usage is TRBJ1-4; 8 positions agree with TRBD1. CDR3 length: 15 residues. The V gene end was trimmed by 6 bases and the J gene end by 6 bases; junction bases not matched to a gene: 9. Germline CDR1 SGHTA, CDR2 FQGNSA. The CDR3 protein is CASSSGGRGDEKLFF. CDR3 coding DNA: TGTGCCAGCAGTTCAGGGGGCCGCGGTGATGAAAAACTGTTTTTT.

As regards this clone: A junction boundary mismatches the germline segment, possibly from a read error. The chain couples TRBV6-1 to TRBJ2-1; 7 bases are shared with TRBD2. The CDR3 is made up of 17 amino acids. Germline values: CDR1 MNHNS, CDR2 SASEGT. CDR3 nucleotides: TGTGCCAGCACTGAAAATTTGCTCCGCGGGGGTAGGGATGAGCAGTTCTTC. Residues: CASTENLLRGGRDEQFF.

This clone was seen only a few times. The rearrangement links TRBV5-1 to TRBJ2-2; TRBD1 aligns across 7 bases. Germline CDR1 SGHRS, CDR2 YFSETQ. The trim removed 2 bases at V and 4 bases at J, leaving 8 bases unmatched. The CDR3 contains 16 residues. The CDR3 region is CASSFGTAGITGELFF. CDR3 bases: TGCGCCAGCAGCTTCGGGACAGCCGGTATCACCGGGGAGCTGTTTTTT.

The V gene is TRBV2, the J gene TRBJ1-5, with 7 bases fitting TRBD1. Germline CDR1 is SNHLY and CDR2 is FYNNEI. This CDR3 is built from 13 residues. V lost 7 bases and J lost 4; bases outside the gene matches: 4. The CDR3 sequence: CASKGTVNQPQHF. In DNA form, the CDR3 reads TGTGCCAGCAAAGGGACAGTAAATCAGCCCCAGCATTTT.

The rearrangement links TRBV6-6 to TRBJ2-5; TRBD2 matches 7 bases. The DNA end is a closer match to TRBJ2-7, so the J assignment may be wrong. Germline CDR1 MNHNY, CDR2 SVGAGI (reference sequence). This CDR3 has 14 amino acids. Here the CDR3 DNA reads TGTGCCAGCAGTTACTCCGGGGGGTCCTACGAGCAGTACTTC. Its translation is CASSYSGGSYEQYF.

The genes are TRBV7-6 and TRBJ1-4, with a weak D call TRBD1 (5 bases). Germline CDR1 reads SGHVS; CDR2 reads FNYEAQ. The length of the CDR3 is 16 residues. Trimming pared 2 bases from V and 2 bases from J, leaving 12 bases between. The CDR3 DNA is TGTGCCAGCAGCTTACTCCCAGGGTCGACTAATGAAAAACTGTTTTTT. Amino acids: CASSLLPGSTNEKLFF.

V usage is TRBV19 and J usage is TRBJ1-6; D may be TRBD1 (5 bases). V dropped 2 bases and J dropped 8 bases, with 19 bases sitting between them. The CDR3 has 17 amino acids. Germline lookup yields CDR1 LNHDA and CDR2 SQIVND (reference sequence). CDR3 DNA: TGTGCCAGTAGTATACGACCGCGGGCGGGGGGTGATTCACCCCTCCACTTT. It specifies CASSIRPRAGGDSPLHF. Full variable domain (missing parts from reference TRBV19 and TRBJ1-6): DGGITQSPKYLFRKEGQNVTLSCEQNLNHDAMYWYRQDPGQGLRLIYYSQIVNDFQKGDIAEGYSVSREKKESFPLTVTSAQKNPTAFYLCASSIRPRAGGDSPLHFGNGTRLTVT.

This chain uses TRBV4-1 with TRBJ1-1; D gene ambiguous. V shed 7 bases and J shed 2 bases, with 20 bases lying between them. The germline V gene has CDR1 MGHRA and CDR2 YSYEKL. CDR3 length equals 16 residues. DNA of the CDR3: TGCGCCAGCACCAAATCATTTTCCGGAGGCAACACTGAAGCTTTCTTT. The encoded protein is CASTKSFSGGNTEAFF.

V is TRBV27 and J is TRBJ2-7; D gene uncertain. Trimming took off 2 bases at V and 4 bases at J, with 9 bases between the two ends. Germline CDR1 reads MNHEY; CDR2 reads SMNVEV (reference sequence). CDR3 length: 13 residues. The CDR3 loop reads CASSLMGVYEQYF. The CDR3 coding sequence is TGTGCCAGCAGTTTAATGGGCGTTTACGAGCAGTACTTC.

This clone came up once. The V gene is TRBV5-1, the J gene TRBJ2-5; TRBD2 matches 8 bases. The J call may be wrong; the DNA end is better matched by TRBJ2-7. The CDR3 runs 14 residues. Germline assignment: CDR1 SGHRS and CDR2 YFSETQ. DNA for the CDR3: TGCGCCAGCACAACAGCGGGGGCCTCCTACGAGCAGTACTTC. The encoded protein is CASTTAGASYEQYF.

The chain combines TRBV6-5 with TRBJ2-7; D gene ambiguous. V dropped 6 bases and J dropped 3 bases, with 6 bases sitting between them. Germline CDR1 and CDR2: MNHEY and SVGAGI. This CDR3 region has 11 residues. The CDR3 nucleotides are TGTGCCAGCAGCACCGGCTACGAGCAGTACTTC. This gives the protein CASSTGYEQYF.

This sequence joins TRBV5-4 and TRBJ2-5, with D possibly TRBD1 on 5 matching bases. The length of the CDR3 is 14 residues. V was trimmed by 4 bases and J by 4 bases, leaving 14 bases between them. Germline V gene sequence: CDR1 SGHNT, CDR2 YYREEE (reference sequence). The CDR3 protein is CASSPQGGGETQYF. The CDR3 coding sequence is TGTGCCAGCAGCCCGCAGGGTGGTGGAGAGACCCAGTACTTC. Filled out from reference TRBV5-4 and TRBJ2-5, the complete variable domain reads ETGVTQSPTHLIKTRGQQVTLRCSSQSGHNTVSWYQQALGQGPQFIFQYYREEENGRGNFPPRFSGLQFPNYSSELNVNALELDDSALYLCASSPQGGGETQYFGPGTRLLVL.

V usage is TRBV25-1 and J usage is TRBJ2-3; D remains unclear. V gave up 4 bases and J gave up 2 bases, with 7 bases separating them. The CDR3 totals 13 residues. Germline CDR1 reads MGHDK; CDR2 reads SYGVNS. CDR3 loop: CASSGAYTDTQYF. DNA of the CDR3: TGTGCCAGCAGTGGCGCCTACACAGATACGCAGTATTTT.

The chain has TRBV19 and TRBJ2-1, with TRBD1 identical over 7 bases. CDR3 length: 16 amino acids. CDR1 and CDR2 (germline): LNHDA, SQIVND (reference sequence). V lost 6 bases and J lost 3; bases outside the gene matches: 11. CDR3 DNA sequence: TGTGCCAGTAGCCCAGATACAGGGGTGTTCTACAATGAGCAGTTCTTC. Residues: CASSPDTGVFYNEQFF.

This clone was found a few times. The genes are TRBV2 and TRBJ2-3; 9 nucleotides match TRBD1. Germline CDR1 is SNHLY and CDR2 is FYNNEI. Germline trimming cut 4 bases from V and 4 bases from J; bases unmatched to any gene: 3. CDR3 size: 14 residues. CDR3 sequence (DNA): TGTGCCAGCAGTGCCGACAGGGGGGCAGATACGCAGTATTTT. Protein product: CASSADRGADTQYF.

This clone was counted between two and nine times. V gene TRBV30 combines with J gene TRBJ2-7; 7 bases map to TRBD1. Germline V CDR1 and CDR2: GTSNPN, SVGIG (reference sequence). CDR3 length: 14 residues. The V segment lost 2 bases and the J segment 2 bases; nucleotides outside the gene matches: 6. CDR3 region: CAWSRDSEAYEQYF. CDR3 DNA: TGTGCCTGGAGTCGGGACAGCGAGGCCTACGAGCAGTACTTC. The full variable domain, rest sourced from reference TRBV30 and TRBJ2-7, is SQTIHQWPATLVQPVGSPLSLECTVEGTSNPNLYWYRQAAGRGLQLLFYSVGIGQISSEVPQNLSASRPQDRQFILSSKKLLLSDSGFYLCAWSRDSEAYEQYFGPGTRLTVT.

V is TRBV11-3 and J is TRBJ2-3; D is uncertain. V lost 5 bases and J 4 bases, leaving 13 bases between the germline ends. This CDR3 spans 14 amino acids. Germline V CDR1 and CDR2: SGHNT, YENEEA. This chain's CDR3 is CASSPPGEPDTQYF. CDR3 sequence (DNA): TGTGCCAGCAGCCCTCCCGGTGAGCCAGATACGCAGTATTTT.

This clone occurred a few times. This sequence joins TRBV6-1 and TRBJ1-1; maybe TRBD1 (5 bases). Deletions cut 6 bases from V and 1 base from J, with 15 bases between. The germline V gene encodes CDR1 MNHNS and CDR2 SASEGT. This CDR3 region has 15 residues. The CDR3 DNA sequence: TGTGCCAGCAGACTTAGCTTTGGGGCGAACACTGAAGCTTTCTTT. Its protein product is CASRLSFGANTEAFF.

The J gene is TRBJ2-5, the V gene TRBV27; 7 nucleotides match TRBD2. The J call may be mistaken, given a closer DNA end match to TRBJ2-7. The germline V gene encodes CDR1 MNHEY and CDR2 SMNVEV (reference sequence). This CDR3 has 13 residues. The CDR3 loop reads CASRGTKTYEQYF. The CDR3 bases are TGTGCCAGCAGAGGGACTAAGACCTACGAGCAGTACTTC.

The chain carries TRBV9 and TRBJ1-3; TRBD1 aligns across 7 bases. The CDR3 covers 14 residues. Germline-derived CDR1 and CDR2 are SGDLS and YYNGEE. J was trimmed by 5 bases and V by 4 bases; bases with no gene match: 6. The chain's CDR3 is CASSPPGQRNTIYF. The CDR3 DNA is TGTGCCAGCAGCCCGCCGGGACAGCGAAACACCATATATTTT.

This chain joins TRBV4-1 and TRBJ2-6; D is ambiguous. Looked up from germline, CDR1 is MGHRA and CDR2 is YSYEKL. V lost 1 base to trimming and J lost 0 bases, with 13 bases between them. This CDR3 has 18 amino acids. The CDR3 reads CASSQVFSTGSGANVLTF. Written as DNA, the CDR3 is TGCGCCAGCAGCCAAGTTTTTTCTACCGGCTCTGGGGCCAACGTCCTGACTTTC.

This clone was counted once. The chain couples TRBV5-4 to TRBJ2-3, with 9 bases lining up with TRBD2. With 4 bases clipped from V and 2 bases from J, the junction kept 11 bases outside the gene matches. CDR3 length: 17 amino acids. The germline V gene encodes CDR1 SGHNT and CDR2 YYREEE (reference sequence). The CDR3 loop reads CASSRPLAGDLTDTQYF. CDR3 DNA sequence: TGTGCCAGCAGCCGACCCTTAGCGGGGGACCTCACAGATACGCAGTATTTT.

The chain is built from TRBV7-9 and TRBJ1-1; the D gene is possibly TRBD1 (6 bases). V gave up 1 base and J gave up 7 bases, with 13 bases separating them. CDR1 is SEHNR and CDR2 is FQNEAQ in the germline V gene (reference sequence). The length of the CDR3 is 14 residues. The CDR3 sequence is CASSLGSGAGEAFF. CDR3 DNA: TGTGCCAGCAGCTTAGGTTCAGGGGCAGGTGAAGCTTTCTTT.

The genes are TRBV6-1 and TRBJ1-5, with D uncertain. CDR1 and CDR2 (germline): MNHNS, SASEGT. The CDR3 runs to 15 residues. The V gene lost 3 bases and the J gene lost 2 bases, with 11 bases spanning the gap. The CDR3 coding sequence is TGTGCCAGCAGTGAGGACTTTAGTGGCAATCAGCCCCAGCATTTT. This translates into CASSEDFSGNQPQHF.